The 21 T cell receptor beta chains listed next were all sequenced from one sample in a study of Ad26.COV2.S vaccination and SARS-CoV-2 variants. Indicated treatment: roughly 20 received Ad26.COV2.S at low or high dose, single or two shots; roughly 5 received placebo; per-sample allocation not given. Samples came from day 63 after the first vaccine or placebo injection. The protocol was immunoSEQ multiplex PCR, while the TCRdb copy is restricted to in-frame clones and leaves out a portion. Altogether about 350,000 clones are present, about 88% being singletons, with the ten largest covering around 5.8%. This material consisted of peripheral blood, taken in a trial of Ad26.COV2.S vaccine versus placebo. These receptors came from a person between 18 and 59 years old who received the Ad26.COV2.S COVID-19 vaccine or a placebo.

The chain carries TRBV7-8 and TRBJ2-7; unclear D gene. There are 15 residues in the CDR3. CDR1 is SGHVS and CDR2 is FQNEAQ in the germline V gene. Between the trimmed V and J ends, which lost 2 bases and 3 bases, there was a span of 14 bases. CDR3 in DNA: TGTGCCAGCAGCTTAACCGAGGCAGCCTACTACGAGCAGTACTTC. Translating gives CASSLTEAAYYEQYF.

The chain recombines TRBV25-1 with TRBJ1-1; the D gene is possibly TRBD1 (5 bases). The V end was cut by 7 bases, the J end by 7 bases, with 16 bases between. Germline values: CDR1 MGHDK, CDR2 SYGVNS. The CDR3 covers 13 residues. CDR3 region: CASTDNLKDEAFF. Written as DNA, the CDR3 is TGTGCCAGCACGGACAATCTGAAGGATGAAGCTTTCTTT.

The chain links TRBV29-1 to TRBJ2-3; 12 nucleotides align to TRBD2. The junction had 11 bases not matched to a gene; V was cut back by 8 bases and J by 5 bases. This CDR3 spans 15 amino acids. Germline lookup yields CDR1 SQVTM and CDR2 ANQGSEA. The CDR3 spells CSLQGTSGPRDTQYF. The CDR3 coding sequence is TGCAGCCTCCAAGGGACTAGCGGGCCACGAGATACGCAGTATTTT.

The chain couples TRBV12-5 to TRBJ1-5; no reliable D call. The CDR3 spans 16 residues. Germline values: CDR1 LGHNT, CDR2 FRNRAP. The ends were cut back, 6 bases at V and 5 bases at J, with 20 bases in the middle. As DNA, the CDR3 is TGTGCTAGTGGCCCCGCTGGTCCCTACCGGGATCAGCCCCAGCATTTT. Its translation: CASGPAGPYRDQPQHF.

The chain employs TRBV2 and TRBJ2-2; D is unclear. The CDR3 consists of 13 residues. Germline values: CDR1 SNHLY, CDR2 FYNNEI. The V end lost 5 bases, the J end lost 2 bases, and 6 bases lay between the germline ends. The CDR3 loop is CASSLVNTGELFF. CDR3 DNA sequence: TGTGCCAGCAGTCTCGTTAACACCGGGGAGCTGTTTTTT. The variable domain in full, with the rest retrieved from reference TRBV2 and TRBJ2-2, is EPEVTQTPSHQVTQMGQEVILRCVPISNHLYFYWYRQILGQKVEFLVSFYNNEISEKSEIFDDQFSVERPDGSNFTLKIRSTKLEDSAMYFCASSLVNTGELFFGEGSRLTVL.

A single count supports this clone. The rearrangement links TRBV2 to TRBJ2-7, with unresolved D. V gave up 5 bases and J gave up 5 bases, with 7 bases separating them. The germline CDR1 and CDR2 sequences are SNHLY and FYNNEI. The CDR3 loop spans 11 amino acids. This CDR3 reads CASSWLHEQYF. CDR3 sequence (DNA): TGTGCCAGCAGTTGGCTCCACGAGCAGTACTTC.

The V call is TRBV13, the J call TRBJ1-2, with D possibly matching TRBD1 (6 bases). The CDR3 extends over 15 amino acids. Trimming removed 5 bases at V and 4 bases at J, with 17 bases between. Germline values: CDR1 PRHDT, CDR2 FYEKMQ (reference sequence). The CDR3 nucleotides are TGTGCCAGCAGCCGCCGGGCGGGGGCTGGCTATGGCTACACCTTC. Residues: CASSRRAGAGYGYTF.

The chain carries TRBV6-5 and TRBJ2-7; possibly TRBD1 or TRBD2 for D (6 bases each). Per germline, CDR1 MNHEY and CDR2 SVGAGI. Trimming removed 11 bases at V and 2 bases at J, with 10 bases between. There are 11 residues in the CDR3. CDR3 DNA sequence: TGTGCCGTCCGGGGGCCCTACGAGCAGTACTTC. This sequence encodes CAVRGPYEQYF.

This clone was seen once. The chain joins TRBV23-1 to TRBJ2-5; D not resolved. TRBV23-1 is assigned to the ORF class and has an uncertain function. The CDR3 loop spans 13 amino acids. Trimming shortened V by 8 bases and J by 2 bases, and 12 bases separated the two germline ends. CDR3 residues: CASDRHGQETQYF. CDR3 coding DNA: TGCGCCAGCGACCGGCACGGACAAGAGACCCAGTACTTC.

This CDR3 is CAIEDSPQNEQFF. The CDR3 nucleotides are TGTGCCATTGAAGACAGTCCTCAAAATGAGCAGTTCTTC. This sequence joins TRBV12-3 or TRBV12-4 and TRBJ2-1; possible D gene TRBD1, 5 bases. V was clipped by 10 bases and J by 7 bases, with 17 bases between them. This CDR3 has 13 amino acids.

The chain uses TRBV9 and TRBJ2-3, with 10 bases fitting TRBD2. Germline V gives CDR1 SGDLS, CDR2 YYNGEE. The CDR3 is 16 residues long. V lost 1 base, J lost 0 bases, and 2 bases stayed unmatched. CDR3 amino acids: CASSVTSGTSTDTQYF. The CDR3 DNA follows: TGTGCCAGCAGCGTAACTAGCGGGACGAGCACAGATACGCAGTATTTT.

The rearrangement uses TRBV4-1 and TRBJ2-7; the D gene is possibly TRBD1 (5 bases). V lost 1 base to trimming and J lost 7 bases, with 20 bases between them. Germline V lookup: CDR1 MGHRA, CDR2 YSYEKL. The CDR3 covers 16 residues. CDR3 nucleotide sequence: TGCGCCAGCAGCCAAGCCCCCTCAGGGCCCCCTTGGGAGCAGTACTTC. It is translated as CASSQAPSGPPWEQYF.

The chain employs TRBV4-2 and TRBJ2-5; D unresolved. Germline CDR1 is LGHNA and CDR2 is YNFKEQ. V shed 0 bases and J shed 5 bases, with 10 bases lying between them. The CDR3 has 14 amino acids. The CDR3 DNA sequence: TGTGCCAGCAGCCAAGACCCCAATACGGAGACCCAGTACTTC. It encodes CASSQDPNTETQYF.

This chain uses TRBV5-4 with TRBJ2-7; D may match TRBD1 or TRBD2 (5 bases each). The length of the CDR3 is 14 residues. The V gene's germline CDR1 is SGHNT and CDR2 YYREEE (reference sequence). V shed 3 bases and J shed 5 bases, with 15 bases lying between them. The CDR3 bases are TGTGCCAGCAGCTCTTGGGCTGGGACCAACGAGCAGTACTTC. Its protein is CASSSWAGTNEQYF.

The rearrangement links TRBV6-5 to TRBJ1-1; D is unclear. This CDR3 spans 15 amino acids. The germline V gene encodes CDR1 MNHEY and CDR2 SVGAGI. The germline V and J ends were trimmed by 2 bases and 4 bases, with 14 bases remaining between them. The CDR3 here is CASSYLGLGPTEAFF. The DNA for the CDR3 is TGTGCCAGCAGTTACCTTGGTTTGGGCCCCACTGAAGCTTTCTTT.

The J gene is TRBJ2-7, the V gene TRBV28; no definite D call. Trimming shortened V by 3 bases and J by 3 bases, and 12 bases separated the two germline ends. Germline lookup yields CDR1 MDHEN and CDR2 SYDVKM. The CDR3 sequence is 14 residues long. CDR3 amino acids: CASSFSGWGYEQYF. In DNA form, the CDR3 reads TGTGCCAGCAGTTTTTCCGGGTGGGGCTACGAGCAGTACTTC. Supplemented by reference TRBV28 and TRBJ2-7, the full variable domain reads DVKVTQSSRYLVKRTGEKVFLECVQDMDHENMFWYRQDPGLGLRLIYFSYDVKMKEKGDIPEGYSVSREKKERFSLILESASTNQTSMYLCASSFSGWGYEQYFGPGTRLTVT.

The chain joins TRBV24-1 to TRBJ2-5, with no clear D. CDR3 length: 13 residues. Trimming removed 4 bases from V and 5 bases from J, with 10 bases in between. Germline V gives CDR1 KGHDR, CDR2 SFDVKD. CDR3 nucleotide sequence: TGTGCCACCAGTGACCCCCGTCAGGAGACCCAGTACTTC. Translation: CATSDPRQETQYF.

V usage is TRBV7-8 and J usage is TRBJ1-4; 8 bases are shared with TRBD1. CDR3 length: 15 amino acids. Germline CDR1 reads SGHVS; CDR2 reads FQNEAQ. Trimming removed 5 bases from V and 1 base from J; junction bases left unmatched: 3. CDR3 residues: CASSVDRGTNEKLFF. The CDR3 nucleotides are TGTGCCAGCAGCGTCGACAGGGGAACTAATGAAAAACTGTTTTTT. Full variable domain (outside the CDR3, taken from reference TRBV7-8 and TRBJ1-4): GAGVSQSPRYKVAKRGQDVALRCDPISGHVSLFWYQQALGQGPEFLTYFQNEAQLDKSGLPSDRFFAERPEGSVSTLKIQRTQQEDSAVYLCASSVDRGTNEKLFFGSGTQLSVL.

The rearrangement links TRBV28 to TRBJ1-5, with 7 bases aligning to TRBD1. The germline V gene has CDR1 MDHEN and CDR2 SYDVKM. This CDR3 contains 14 residues. J was trimmed by 15 bases and V by 3 bases; bases with no gene match: 14. The CDR3 loop is CASSFSRGFGVSHF. The CDR3 region has the DNA TGTGCCAGCAGTTTCTCCAGGGGGTTTGGGGTTTCGCATTTT.

The chain has TRBV7-6 and TRBJ2-1, with 7 bases matching TRBD2. CDR3 length: 15 amino acids. The V and J ends lost 1 base and 5 bases, in that order; junction bases with no gene match: 5. Looked up from germline, CDR1 is SGHVS and CDR2 is FNYEAQ. The CDR3 protein is CASSLGSSGNNEQFF. The CDR3, as DNA: TGTGCCAGCAGCTTAGGGTCTAGCGGAAACAATGAGCAGTTCTTC.

The CDR3 loop reads CASSQDWASGTYEQYF. As DNA, the CDR3 is TGCGCCAGCAGCCAAGATTGGGCTAGCGGGACCTACGAGCAGTACTTC. The chain combines TRBV4-3 with TRBJ2-7; 9 bases align to TRBD2. After removal of 0 bases from V and 2 bases from J, the junction contained 5 bases not matched to a gene. CDR1 LGHNA and CDR2 YSLEER come from the germline V gene. There are 16 residues in the CDR3.